This is a list of T cell receptor beta chains from one sample in a study of T cell changes during pregnancy in multiple sclerosis. Generated by immunoSEQ multiplex PCR, the TCRdb table keeps only in-frame clones and is missing some. Here the sample spans 75,000 to 95,000 clones, approximately 89% being singletons. Source: peripheral blood, taken before pregnancy. The receptor set was obtained from a female donor with multiple sclerosis, enrolled in a pregnancy study. CDR3s include the opening cysteine and the closing phenylalanine or tryptophan. Not all rows give a size; the values are once, few, many and, for expanded clones, a class.

abundance,j_gene,v_gene,CDR3aa
-,TRBJ1-5,TRBV30,CAWSQGNQPQHF
-,TRBJ2-1,TRBV7-9,CASSPWVGGPGGEQFF
once,TRBJ2-3,TRBV27,CASSGGREGNTDTQYF
-,TRBJ2-1,TRBV29-1,CSGLAGGGIHNEQFF
-,TRBJ2-5,TRBV10-1,CASSESRLGGAQYF
-,TRBJ1-2,TRBV18,CASHRSGTGGFGYTF
-,TRBJ2-7,TRBV10-2,CASSYGQGILYEQYF
-,TRBJ2-7,TRBV4-1,CASSQRTGSHEQYF
-,TRBJ1-5,TRBV7-2,CASSLRVGGTNSNQPQHF
few,TRBJ1-1,TRBV30,CAWSREGGNTEAFF
-,TRBJ2-1,TRBV4-2,CASSRGIQGANYNEQFF
-,TRBJ1-1,TRBV6-6,CASSYESTEAFF
-,TRBJ2-1,TRBV18,CASSLLLENNEQFF
-,TRBJ1-2,TRBV19,CASSIRGQAYGYTF
-,TRBJ2-7,TRBV30,CAWSGGTGDKQYF